The 26 T cell receptor beta chains below come from one sample, sequenced in a study of OX40 agonist ivuxolimab in advanced cancers. Assay: immunoSEQ multiplex PCR; the TCRdb copy retains only in-frame clones and omits some. The sample lists more than 65,000 clones, around 84% seen once, with roughly 0.8% in the top ten. This material consisted of CD4+ or CD8+ T cells sorted from blood, taken in a trial of the OX40 agonist ivuxolimab. The receptor source for this set is an adult with an advanced solid tumor such as melanoma, head and neck, liver or kidney cancer.

This clone was observed a few times. The chain combines TRBV19 with TRBJ2-2; 9 bases align to TRBD1. The junction had 4 bases not matched to a gene; V was cut back by 5 bases and J by 3 bases. The CDR3 runs to 15 residues. Germline values: CDR1 LNHDA, CDR2 SQIVND (reference sequence). The CDR3 spells CASSPDRGDTGELFF. The CDR3 nucleotides read TGTGCCAGTAGTCCCGACAGGGGGGACACCGGGGAGCTGTTTTTT.

The J gene is TRBJ1-5, the V gene TRBV7-2; D not resolved. Trimming cost V 4 bases and J 7 bases, with 11 bases left between them. In germline, CDR1 is SGHTA, CDR2 FQGNSA. The length of the CDR3 is 13 residues. The CDR3 nucleotides are TGTGCCAGCAGCTCCGACGGTACCCAGCCCCAGCATTTT. Translating gives CASSSDGTQPQHF.

The rearrangement links TRBV5-4 to TRBJ2-2; 9 bases match TRBD1. The junction had 4 bases not matched to a gene; V was cut back by 0 bases and J by 7 bases. CDR1 is SGHNT and CDR2 is YYREEE in the germline V gene (reference sequence). CDR3 length: 15 amino acids. The CDR3 DNA follows: TGTGCCAGCAGCTTGGTACAGGGGGCTGGCGGGGAGCTGTTTTTT. It encodes CASSLVQGAGGELFF.

The chain recombines TRBV5-4 with TRBJ2-7; D unresolved. The germline V gene encodes CDR1 SGHNT and CDR2 YYREEE (reference sequence). This CDR3 is built from 14 residues. Between the trimmed V and J ends, which lost 2 bases and 6 bases, there was a span of 15 bases. The CDR3 DNA follows: TGTGCCAGCAGCTTTGACGTCAGCTGGGGCGAGCAGTACTTC. It codes for CASSFDVSWGEQYF.

The rearrangement joins TRBV10-1 to TRBJ2-1; D is uncertain. The ends were cut back, 4 bases at V and 1 base at J, with 5 bases in the middle. The length of the CDR3 is 13 residues. CDR1 is WNHNN and CDR2 is SYGVQD in the germline V gene (reference sequence). CDR3 nucleotide sequence: TGCGCCAGCAGTGGAGGTTCCTACAATGAGCAGTTCTTC. Translated: CASSGGSYNEQFF.

This rearrangement joins TRBV27 to TRBJ1-2; no definite D call. Per germline, CDR1 MNHEY and CDR2 SMNVEV (reference sequence). The V and J ends lost 0 bases and 5 bases respectively, with 7 bases between them. This CDR3 comprises 13 residues. The CDR3 here is CASSLSGLYGYTF. In DNA, the CDR3 is TGTGCCAGCAGTTTATCGGGCTTGTATGGCTACACCTTC.

This chain connects TRBV28 to TRBJ2-5, with D tentatively TRBD2 (8 bases). Trimming pared 6 bases from V and 7 bases from J, leaving 21 bases between. Looked up from germline, CDR1 is MDHEN and CDR2 is SYDVKM. This CDR3 region has 15 residues. The DNA for the CDR3 is TGTGCCAGCAGCAGGGGGGTAGCGGGGCTCTCGACCCAGTACTTC. Protein: CASSRGVAGLSTQYF. The whole variable domain, filled in from reference TRBV28 and TRBJ2-5, reads DVKVTQSSRYLVKRTGEKVFLECVQDMDHENMFWYRQDPGLGLRLIYFSYDVKMKEKGDIPEGYSVSREKKERFSLILESASTNQTSMYLCASSRGVAGLSTQYFGPGTRLLVL.

The V call is TRBV2, the J call TRBJ2-1; D is perhaps TRBD1 or TRBD2 (6 bases each). CDR1 and CDR2 (germline): SNHLY, FYNNEI. The CDR3 totals 14 residues. Trimming removed 5 bases from V and 9 bases from J, with 17 bases in between. The CDR3 sequence is CASSPRMGGGEQFF. As DNA, the CDR3 is TGTGCCAGCAGTCCCAGAATGGGGGGCGGTGAGCAGTTCTTC.

The J gene is TRBJ1-1, the V gene TRBV5-1; weak D call: TRBD1 (6 bases). Trimming cost V 5 bases and J 9 bases, with 20 bases left between them. There are 14 residues in the CDR3. CDR1 and CDR2 (germline): SGHRS, YFSETQ. CDR3: CASRSQGSTIQAFF. The DNA of the CDR3 is TGCGCCAGCAGGTCACAGGGCTCAACGATACAAGCTTTCTTT. Full variable domain (missing parts from reference TRBV5-1 and TRBJ1-1): KAGVTQTPRYLIKTRGQQVTLSCSPISGHRSVSWYQQTPGQGLQFLFEYFSETQRNKGNFPGRFSGRQFSNSRSEMNVSTLELGDSALYLCASRSQGSTIQAFFGQGTRLTVV.

V usage is TRBV2 and J usage is TRBJ1-1; 7 bases agree with TRBD1. CDR1 is SNHLY, CDR2 FYNNEI, per germline. The CDR3 contains 13 residues. V lost 6 bases and J lost 7; bases outside the gene matches: 8. DNA of the CDR3: TGTGCCAGCAGCAGTGGGACAGCCAGTGAAGCTTTCTTT. It codes for CASSSGTASEAFF.

The chain has TRBV27 and TRBJ2-1; TRBD2 aligns across 12 bases. With V trimmed by 5 bases and J by 9 bases, 14 bases remained unmatched. This CDR3 has 17 residues. In germline, CDR1 is MNHEY, CDR2 SMNVEV (reference sequence). The DNA of the CDR3 is TGTGCCAGCAGTCCGGGACTAGCGGGTTCCGGTGCCGGTGAGCAGTTCTTC. Its translation is CASSPGLAGSGAGEQFF.

This rearrangement joins TRBV7-2 to TRBJ2-7; 7 bases are a match to TRBD1. The CDR3 sequence is 14 residues long. J was trimmed by 4 bases and V by 3 bases; bases with no gene match: 6. Germline loops: CDR1 SGHTA, CDR2 FQGNSA. This CDR3 reads CASSFTGVGYEQYF. The CDR3, as DNA: TGTGCCAGCAGCTTCACAGGGGTAGGTTACGAGCAGTACTTC.

The chain employs TRBV6-5 and TRBJ1-3; the match to TRBD1 covers 7 bases. The CDR3 has 13 amino acids. The V gene end was trimmed by 4 bases and the J gene end by 7 bases; junction bases not matched to a gene: 4. Germline assignment: CDR1 MNHEY and CDR2 SVGAGI. The CDR3 region has the DNA TGTGCCAGCAGTTCCCCGACAGGGAACACCATATATTTT. It specifies CASSSPTGNTIYF.

V gene TRBV7-2 combines with J gene TRBJ1-1; possibly TRBD1 for D (6 bases). Per the germline V gene, CDR1 is SGHTA and CDR2 is FQGNSA. The CDR3 is 14 amino acids. V was trimmed by 3 bases and J by 4 bases, leaving 12 bases between them. CDR3 in amino acids: CASSFLQGSTEAFF. CDR3 DNA sequence: TGTGCCAGCAGCTTCTTACAGGGCTCCACTGAAGCTTTCTTT.

The chain combines TRBV5-1 with TRBJ2-7; D unresolved. V shed 2 bases and J shed 3 bases, with 9 bases lying between them. Germline lookup yields CDR1 SGHRS and CDR2 YFSETQ. The CDR3 loop spans 13 amino acids. The CDR3 DNA sequence: TGCGCCAGCAGCTTATCAGGTTTCTACGAGCAGTACTTC. Its translation is CASSLSGFYEQYF.

The gene calls are TRBV6-1 and TRBJ2-7, with 8 bases that match TRBD1. The CDR3 length is 14 residues. V lost 8 bases, J lost 1 base, and 7 bases stayed unmatched. The germline V gene has CDR1 MNHNS and CDR2 SASEGT. The CDR3 loop is CASFQGAVSYEQYF. Written as DNA, the CDR3 is TGTGCCAGCTTTCAGGGGGCAGTATCCTACGAGCAGTACTTC.

The CDR3 nucleotides are TGCAGCGTTGTCCCGGGGAGCACTGAAGCTTTCTTT. Protein sequence: CSVVPGSTEAFF. The V gene is TRBV29-1, the J gene TRBJ1-1; no reliable D call. CDR1 and CDR2 from the germline V gene are SQVTM and ANQGSEA. The CDR3 loop spans 12 amino acids. The V and J ends lost 4 bases and 4 bases respectively, with 10 bases between them.

The genes are TRBV2 and TRBJ2-7; 8 bases fit TRBD2. The CDR3 is 19 amino acids. V was pared by 3 bases and J by 6 bases, with 22 bases of the junction left unmatched. Germline V gene lookup returns CDR1 SNHLY and CDR2 FYNNEI. Written as DNA, the CDR3 is TGTGCCAGCAGTGATTACCTACCTATAGCGGTTAGCGGGGATCGCGAGCAGTACTTC. Translating it yields CASSDYLPIAVSGDREQYF.

The gene calls are TRBV6-5 and TRBJ1-1, with D tentatively TRBD1 (5 bases). The CDR3 contains 12 residues. Germline values: CDR1 MNHEY, CDR2 SVGAGI. V lost 5 bases to trimming and J lost 4 bases, with 8 bases between them. CDR3 bases: TGTGCCAGCAGTACCGGGGGCACTGAAGCTTTCTTT. This gives the protein CASSTGGTEAFF.

The chain carries TRBV28 and TRBJ2-4, with TRBD1 matching 10 bases. The V gene end was trimmed by 5 bases and the J gene end by 0 bases; junction bases not matched to a gene: 7. CDR1 MDHEN and CDR2 SYDVKM come from the germline V gene. The CDR3 runs 17 residues. This CDR3 is CASSTGQGGKAKNIQYF. In DNA, the CDR3 is TGTGCCAGCAGTACCGGACAGGGGGGAAAAGCCAAAAACATTCAGTACTTC.

The CDR3 DNA reads as TGTGCCAGTAGTAGAGGCGGCGTGTATAGCAATCAGCCCCAGCATTTT. As protein: CASSRGGVYSNQPQHF. The V and J genes are TRBV19 and TRBJ1-5; D is uncertain. V lost 4 bases to trimming and J lost 0 bases, with 13 bases between them. The germline V gene has CDR1 LNHDA and CDR2 SQIVND (reference sequence). The CDR3 consists of 16 residues. Full variable domain (outside the CDR3, taken from reference TRBV19 and TRBJ1-5): DGGITQSPKYLFRKEGQNVTLSCEQNLNHDAMYWYRQDPGQGLRLIYYSQIVNDFQKGDIAEGYSVSREKKESFPLTVTSAQKNPTAFYLCASSRGGVYSNQPQHFGDGTRLSIL.

This chain uses TRBV7-2 with TRBJ2-1; 16 nucleotides align to TRBD2. Germline V gene lookup returns CDR1 SGHTA and CDR2 FQGNSA. There are 16 residues in the CDR3. V gave up 3 bases and J gave up 9 bases; unmatched junction bases: 5. For the CDR3, the DNA is TGTGCCAGCAGCTTGGGACTAGCGGGAGGGCCAGGTGAGCAGTTCTTC. This sequence encodes CASSLGLAGGPGEQFF.

The chain is built from TRBV28 and TRBJ1-2; the match to TRBD1 covers 8 bases. CDR3 length: 15 amino acids. Germline V lookup: CDR1 MDHEN, CDR2 SYDVKM. V gave up 2 bases and J gave up 6 bases; unmatched junction bases: 8. Here the CDR3 reads CASSLPRTGRDGYTF. CDR3 bases: TGTGCCAGCAGTTTACCTCGGACAGGGAGAGATGGCTACACCTTC.

This rearrangement joins TRBV6-6 to TRBJ1-4; TRBD1 might be the D (5 bases). CDR1 and CDR2 (germline): MNHNY, SVGAGI (reference sequence). Between the trimmed V and J ends, which lost 2 bases and 2 bases, there was a span of 6 bases. This CDR3 contains 14 residues. CDR3 in amino acids: CASSYGGTNEKLFF. The DNA of the CDR3 is TGTGCCAGCAGTTACGGGGGGACTAATGAAAAACTGTTTTTT.

The V call is TRBV15, the J call TRBJ1-5, with D maybe TRBD1 (6 bases). CDR1 and CDR2 (germline): LNHNV, YYDKDF (reference sequence). Trimming removed 0 bases from V and 11 bases from J, with 17 bases in between. CDR3 length equals 15 residues. CDR3 sequence reads: CATSRDLTGGATQHF. DNA of the CDR3: TGTGCCACCAGCAGAGATCTGACCGGGGGCGCGACCCAGCATTTT.

V usage is TRBV6-1 and J usage is TRBJ2-3; D is unresolved. The V gene's germline CDR1 is MNHNS and CDR2 SASEGT. V lost 2 bases and J lost 8, with 8 bases in between. The CDR3 loop spans 12 amino acids. The CDR3 DNA sequence: TGTGCCAGCAGTGAATACTGGGGTACGCAGTATTTT. This gives the protein CASSEYWGTQYF.